Listed below are T cell receptor beta chains from one sample, sequenced in a study of blood T cell repertoires in COVID-19. Profiling relied on immunoSEQ multiplex PCR, and the TCRdb table lists in-frame clones only, not all of them. Seen here are some 250,000 clones, around 86% observed once, and the top ten hold about 16%. The sample comprised PBMCs or T cells enriched from blood (not recorded which). These receptors were taken from a man younger than 35 who had recovered from COVID-19. The CDR3 runs from the conserved cysteine through the conserved F or W. Fields, in order: CDR3 protein, CDR3 DNA, D gene, V gene, J gene, clone size. D genes are given only for firm matches. A clone size is listed for some rows: how often the clone was seen (once, few, many), or a class if it is expanded.

CDR3aa: CASSADNSYEQYF
CDR3nt: TGCGCCAGCAGCGCAGACAACTCCTACGAGCAGTACTTC
d_gene: -
v_gene: TRBV5-1
j_gene: TRBJ2-7
abundance: -

CDR3aa: CASSSRQGLRNNNSPLHF
CDR3nt: TGTGCCAGCAGTTCCAGACAGGGCTTGAGGAATAATAATTCACCCCTCCACTTT
d_gene: TRBD1
v_gene: TRBV27
j_gene: TRBJ1-6
abundance: -

CDR3aa: CASSLKQGMNTEAFF
CDR3nt: TGTGCCAGCAGTTTAAAGCAGGGGATGAACACTGAAGCTTTCTTT
d_gene: -
v_gene: TRBV28
j_gene: TRBJ1-1
abundance: -

CDR3aa: CASSSPAGGGDTQYF
CDR3nt: TGCGCCAGCAGCTCCCCAGCGGGTGGAGGGGATACGCAGTATTTT
d_gene: -
v_gene: TRBV5-1
j_gene: TRBJ2-3
abundance: once

CDR3aa: CATSLFRNQPQHF
CDR3nt: TGTGCCACCAGCCTCTTCCGCAATCAGCCCCAGCATTTT
d_gene: -
v_gene: TRBV15
j_gene: TRBJ1-5
abundance: few

CDR3aa: CAISVGETQYF
CDR3nt: TGTGCCATCAGTGTCGGGGAGACCCAGTACTTC
d_gene: -
v_gene: TRBV10-3
j_gene: TRBJ2-5
abundance: -

CDR3aa: CASRRAGGEAYEQYF
CDR3nt: TGCGCCAGCAGGAGGGCCGGAGGGGAGGCCTACGAGCAGTACTTC
d_gene: -
v_gene: TRBV5-1
j_gene: TRBJ2-7
abundance: -

CDR3aa: CASSLLRLASQETQYF
CDR3nt: TGTGCCAGCAGTTTATTGCGACTAGCTTCGCAAGAGACCCAGTACTTC
d_gene: TRBD2
v_gene: TRBV28
j_gene: TRBJ2-5
abundance: -

CDR3aa: CASSLKGPATTEQYF
CDR3nt: TGTGCCAGCAGCTTGAAGGGGCCTGCAACTACCGAGCAGTACTTC
d_gene: -
v_gene: TRBV5-4
j_gene: TRBJ2-7
abundance: -

CDR3aa: CASSYYGGMAAEAFF
CDR3nt: TGTGCCAGCAGTTACTATGGGGGGATGGCCGCTGAAGCTTTCTTT
d_gene: -
v_gene: TRBV6-5
j_gene: TRBJ1-1
abundance: -

CDR3aa: CASSGQGSLANEKLFF
CDR3nt: TGCGCCAGCAGTGGACAGGGGAGCCTAGCTAATGAAAAACTGTTTTTT
d_gene: TRBD1
v_gene: TRBV5-1
j_gene: TRBJ1-4
abundance: -

CDR3aa: CASSPYPGQPQHF
CDR3nt: TGTGCCAGCAGTCCATACCCGGGTCAGCCCCAGCATTTT
d_gene: -
v_gene: TRBV28
j_gene: TRBJ1-5
abundance: few

CDR3aa: CASIGSAGGPKFEETQYF
CDR3nt: TGTGCCAGTATAGGATCAGCGGGAGGGCCGAAATTTGAAGAGACCCAGTACTTC
d_gene: TRBD2
v_gene: TRBV19
j_gene: TRBJ2-5
abundance: -

CDR3aa: CAWSDIWGTGDTEAFF
CDR3nt: TGTGCCTGGAGTGATATTTGGGGGACAGGAGACACTGAAGCTTTCTTT
d_gene: TRBD1
v_gene: TRBV30
j_gene: TRBJ1-1
abundance: -

CDR3aa: CASSFTRDGSPLHF
CDR3nt: TGTGCCAGCAGCTTTACCCGGGATGGTTCACCCCTCCACTTT
d_gene: -
v_gene: TRBV7-9
j_gene: TRBJ1-6
abundance: few

CDR3aa: CATSPVRVAANTGELFF
CDR3nt: TGTGCCACCAGTCCCGTCCGGGTAGCGGCGAACACCGGGGAGCTGTTTTTT
d_gene: -
v_gene: TRBV15
j_gene: TRBJ2-2
abundance: -

CDR3aa: CASSLGAGNQPQHF
CDR3nt: TGCGCCAGCAGCTTGGGTGCGGGCAATCAGCCCCAGCATTTT
d_gene: -
v_gene: TRBV5-1
j_gene: TRBJ1-5
abundance: once

CDR3aa: CSASRLAGDEQYF
CDR3nt: TGCAGTGCTAGTCGACTAGCGGGGGATGAGCAGTACTTC
d_gene: TRBD2
v_gene: TRBV20-1
j_gene: TRBJ2-7
abundance: -

CDR3aa: CASSPFPSGANVLTF
CDR3nt: TGTGCCAGCAGTCCTTTCCCCTCTGGGGCCAACGTCCTGACTTTC
d_gene: -
v_gene: TRBV6-6
j_gene: TRBJ2-6
abundance: -

CDR3aa: CASSWGQRNQPQHF
CDR3nt: TGTGCCAGCAGCTGGGGACAGAGAAATCAGCCCCAGCATTTT
d_gene: TRBD1
v_gene: TRBV7-9
j_gene: TRBJ1-5
abundance: -

CDR3aa: CASSLGYRASGNTIYF
CDR3nt: TGCGCCAGCAGCTTGGGTTACAGGGCCTCAGGAAACACCATATATTTT
d_gene: -
v_gene: TRBV5-1
j_gene: TRBJ1-3
abundance: -

CDR3aa: CASSGGLSSSYEQYF
CDR3nt: TGTGCCAGCAGCGGAGGACTGTCGAGCTCCTACGAGCAGTACTTC
d_gene: -
v_gene: TRBV3-1/TRBV3-2
j_gene: TRBJ2-7
abundance: -

CDR3aa: CASSPDTGYYSNQPQHF
CDR3nt: TGTGCCAGCTCACCCGATACAGGGTATTATAGCAATCAGCCCCAGCATTTT
d_gene: -
v_gene: TRBV18
j_gene: TRBJ1-5
abundance: -

CDR3aa: CASSEQGQYNSPLHF
CDR3nt: TGTGCCAGCAGTGAACAAGGACAATATAATTCACCCCTCCACTTT
d_gene: -
v_gene: TRBV25-1
j_gene: TRBJ1-6
abundance: -

CDR3aa: CASTRIDRDTEAFF
CDR3nt: TGTGCCAGTACCCGAATTGACCGGGACACTGAAGCTTTCTTT
d_gene: -
v_gene: TRBV19
j_gene: TRBJ1-1
abundance: few

CDR3aa: CSVSAGTGVNGYTF
CDR3nt: TGCAGCGTCTCTGCCGGGACAGGGGTCAATGGCTACACCTTC
d_gene: TRBD1
v_gene: TRBV29-1
j_gene: TRBJ1-2
abundance: -

CDR3aa: CASSYLTGGDGNTEAFF
CDR3nt: TGTGCCAGCAGCTACCTAACAGGGGGCGACGGGAACACTGAAGCTTTCTTT
d_gene: TRBD1
v_gene: TRBV7-9
j_gene: TRBJ1-1
abundance: -

CDR3aa: CASVDQGQPQHF
CDR3nt: TGTGCCAGCGTCGATCAGGGGCAGCCCCAGCATTTT
d_gene: -
v_gene: TRBV6-5
j_gene: TRBJ1-5
abundance: -

CDR3aa: CASSFRRGQNEKLFF
CDR3nt: TGTGCCAGCAGCTTCCGGAGGGGCCAGAATGAAAAACTGTTTTTT
d_gene: -
v_gene: TRBV13
j_gene: TRBJ1-4
abundance: -

CDR3aa: CASSTNPQREGNYEQYF
CDR3nt: TGTGCCAGCAGTACAAACCCACAGCGGGAGGGCAACTACGAGCAGTACTTC
d_gene: TRBD2
v_gene: TRBV6-2/TRBV6-3
j_gene: TRBJ2-7
abundance: -

CDR3aa: CASSQAGGEENTEAFF
CDR3nt: TGTGCCAGTAGTCAAGCGGGAGGGGAGGAAAACACTGAAGCTTTCTTT
d_gene: -
v_gene: TRBV19
j_gene: TRBJ1-1
abundance: once

CDR3aa: CASSLRDSRGWPQHF
CDR3nt: TGTGCCAGCAGTCTACGGGACAGCCGGGGGTGGCCCCAGCATTTT
d_gene: TRBD1
v_gene: TRBV28
j_gene: TRBJ1-5
abundance: -

CDR3aa: CASSFDRRSGNTIYF
CDR3nt: TGTGCCAGCAGTTTCGACAGGCGCTCTGGAAACACCATATATTTT
d_gene: -
v_gene: TRBV6-5
j_gene: TRBJ1-3
abundance: -

CDR3aa: CASTIQVNTEAFF
CDR3nt: TGTGCCAGCACCATACAGGTTAACACTGAAGCTTTCTTT
d_gene: -
v_gene: TRBV12-3/TRBV12-4
j_gene: TRBJ1-1
abundance: few

CDR3aa: CASSLDRYPYEQYF
CDR3nt: TGTGCCAGCAGCCTCGACAGGTACCCCTACGAGCAGTACTTC
d_gene: -
v_gene: TRBV3-1/TRBV3-2
j_gene: TRBJ2-7
abundance: once

CDR3aa: CASSQAEAGYTGELFF
CDR3nt: TGTGCCAGCAGCCAGGCCGAGGCAGGGTACACCGGGGAGCTGTTTTTT
d_gene: -
v_gene: TRBV3-1/TRBV3-2
j_gene: TRBJ2-2
abundance: -

CDR3aa: CASSGTSTGELFF
CDR3nt: TGTGCCAGCAGTGGGACTAGCACCGGGGAGCTGTTTTTT
d_gene: TRBD2
v_gene: TRBV6-4
j_gene: TRBJ2-2
abundance: few

CDR3aa: CASSAGGLTGPPLHF
CDR3nt: TGTGCCAGCAGTGCTGGGGGCCTCACGGGGCCACCCCTCCACTTT
d_gene: -
v_gene: TRBV6-4
j_gene: TRBJ1-6
abundance: -

CDR3aa: CASSEVGRSYEQYF
CDR3nt: TGTGCCAGCAGTGAAGTCGGCAGGTCCTACGAGCAGTACTTC
d_gene: -
v_gene: TRBV6-1
j_gene: TRBJ2-7
abundance: -

CDR3aa: CAISAGQETQYF
CDR3nt: TGTGCCATCAGTGCGGGACAAGAGACCCAGTACTTC
d_gene: -
v_gene: TRBV10-3
j_gene: TRBJ2-5
abundance: -

CDR3aa: CASSGNRVFSNQPQHF
CDR3nt: TGTGCCAGCAGTGGAAACAGGGTTTTTAGCAATCAGCCCCAGCATTTT
d_gene: -
v_gene: TRBV6-6
j_gene: TRBJ1-5
abundance: -

CDR3aa: CASGLVLSRTYNEQFF
CDR3nt: TGTGCTAGTGGTTTGGTATTGTCTAGGACTTACAATGAGCAGTTCTTC
d_gene: -
v_gene: TRBV12-5
j_gene: TRBJ2-1
abundance: -